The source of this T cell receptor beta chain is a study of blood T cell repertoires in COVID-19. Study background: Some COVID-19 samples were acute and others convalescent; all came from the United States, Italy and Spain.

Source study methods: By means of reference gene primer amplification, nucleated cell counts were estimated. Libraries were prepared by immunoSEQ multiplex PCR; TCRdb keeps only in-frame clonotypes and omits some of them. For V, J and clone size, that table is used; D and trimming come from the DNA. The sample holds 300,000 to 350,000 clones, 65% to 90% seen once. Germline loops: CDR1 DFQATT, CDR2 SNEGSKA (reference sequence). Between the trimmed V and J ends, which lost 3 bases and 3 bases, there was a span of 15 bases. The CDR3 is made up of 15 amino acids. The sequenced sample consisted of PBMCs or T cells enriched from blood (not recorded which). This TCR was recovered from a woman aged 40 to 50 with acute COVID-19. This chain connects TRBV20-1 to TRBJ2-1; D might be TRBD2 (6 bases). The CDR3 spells CSASEGGKGYNEQFF. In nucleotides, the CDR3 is TGCAGTGCTAGTGAAGGCGGGAAGGGCTACAATGAGCAGTTCTTC.